The 22 T cell receptor beta chains listed next were all sequenced from one sample in a study of control samples from healthy donors and cancer patients. Sequencing used immunoSEQ multiplex PCR; TCRdb keeps in-frame clones, though not all of them. In the table there are some 120,000 clones, roughly 91% of which are singletons. Material: PBMCs. The source of these receptors is a man aged 45-60 years with head and neck cancer.

The chain carries TRBV6-1 and TRBJ1-5, with 10 bases identical to TRBD1. The CDR3 has 16 amino acids. CDR1 MNHNS and CDR2 SASEGT come from the germline V gene. V trimming: 4 bases; J trimming: 2 bases; junction bases outside the gene matches: 5. The DNA of the CDR3 is TGTGCCAGCAGTGCCAGGGACAGGGGTGGCAATCAGCCCCAGCATTTT. This translates into CASSARDRGGNQPQHF.

The chain recombines TRBV3-1 (or the pseudogene TRBV3-2) with TRBJ2-7; D ambiguous. CDR3 length equals 14 residues. Germline V gene lookup returns CDR1 LGHDT and CDR2 YNNKEL (reference sequence). Trimming cost V 3 bases and J 0 bases, with 9 bases left between them. This chain's CDR3 is CASSHRTSSYEQYF. In nucleotides, the CDR3 is TGTGCCAGCAGCCACCGGACGTCCTCCTACGAGCAGTACTTC.

The chain is built from TRBV7-2 and TRBJ1-2; the match to TRBD1 covers 8 bases. The CDR3 is 14 amino acids. V dropped 0 bases and J dropped 7; count of bases not matched to a gene: 4. Germline CDR1 SGHTA, CDR2 FQGNSA. The CDR3 sequence is CASSLADRASGYTF. CDR3 bases: TGTGCCAGCAGCTTAGCGGACAGGGCGAGTGGCTACACCTTC.

This clone has just one count. The CDR3: CASSYSGSLNTGELFF. The CDR3 coding sequence is TGTGCCAGCAGTTACTCCGGCAGCCTGAACACCGGGGAGCTGTTTTTT. The chain recombines TRBV6-2 or TRBV6-3 with TRBJ2-2; D remains unclear. Between the trimmed V and J ends, which lost 0 bases and 1 base, there was a span of 9 bases. The CDR3 consists of 16 residues. CDR1 and CDR2 from the germline V gene are MNHEY and SVGEGT.

CDR3 coding DNA: TGTGCCACCAGCAGAAGAGCCCCAGACCTCCAAGAGACCCAGTACTTC. As protein: CATSRRAPDLQETQYF. V gene TRBV15 combines with J gene TRBJ2-5; D unresolved. V lost 2 bases and J 1 base, leaving 14 bases between the germline ends. The CDR3 consists of 16 residues. Germline CDR1 is LNHNV and CDR2 is YYDKDF (reference sequence).

This chain links TRBV7-2 with TRBJ2-2; D unclear. The CDR3 is 15 amino acids. Germline loops: CDR1 SGHTA, CDR2 FQGNSA. The V end was cut by 5 bases, the J end by 6 bases, with 16 bases between. CDR3 residues: CASSVGPAASGELFF. CDR3 bases: TGTGCCAGCAGCGTCGGACCCGCCGCATCCGGGGAGCTGTTTTTT.

This rearrangement joins TRBV7-2 to TRBJ1-1; tentative D call: TRBD1 (5 bases). Looked up from germline, CDR1 is SGHTA and CDR2 is FQGNSA. Trimming removed 4 bases from V and 1 base from J, with 13 bases in between. This CDR3 comprises 15 residues. For the CDR3, the DNA is TGTGCCAGCAGCTCCCCTGGGGCTGCGAACACTGAAGCTTTCTTT. It translates to CASSSPGAANTEAFF.

The chain joins TRBV19 to TRBJ1-3; D ambiguous. V lost 3 bases to trimming and J lost 8 bases, with 8 bases between them. The CDR3 runs to 12 residues. In germline, CDR1 is LNHDA, CDR2 SQIVND (reference sequence). The CDR3 bases are TGTGCCAGTAGTATGCTCGGGGACACCATATATTTT. Its protein is CASSMLGDTIYF. The full variable domain, rest sourced from reference TRBV19 and TRBJ1-3, is DGGITQSPKYLFRKEGQNVTLSCEQNLNHDAMYWYRQDPGQGLRLIYYSQIVNDFQKGDIAEGYSVSREKKESFPLTVTSAQKNPTAFYLCASSMLGDTIYFGEGSWLTVV.

The chain uses TRBV18 and TRBJ2-2; no clear D gene. Trimming removed 0 bases at V and 8 bases at J, with 10 bases between. Looked up from germline, CDR1 is KGHSH and CDR2 is LQKENI. The CDR3 is 14 amino acids. Here the CDR3 reads CASSPPDKHGELFF. The CDR3 bases are TGTGCCAGCTCACCACCGGATAAGCATGGGGAGCTGTTTTTT.

The chain employs TRBV6-1 and TRBJ1-6, with 7 bases aligning to TRBD1. Germline CDR1 MNHNS, CDR2 SASEGT. This CDR3 is built from 16 residues. V lost 4 bases, J lost 8 bases, and 11 bases stayed unmatched. This CDR3 reads CASSAVTGVEDSPLHF. CDR3 nucleotides: TGTGCCAGCAGTGCCGTAACAGGGGTTGAGGATTCACCCCTCCACTTT.

V and J are TRBV5-1 and TRBJ2-1; D call uncertain. The CDR3 covers 13 residues. Germline V CDR1 and CDR2: SGHRS, YFSETQ. V lost 5 bases and J 9 bases, leaving 15 bases between the germline ends. For the CDR3, the DNA is TGCGCCAGCAGTTACCTTTCGTCTAGTGAGCAGTTCTTC. Its protein product is CASSYLSSSEQFF.

This chain joins TRBV7-9 and TRBJ2-5, with D possibly called TRBD1 or TRBD2 (5 bases each). The CDR3 loop spans 16 amino acids. V gave up 2 bases and J gave up 4 bases, with 17 bases separating them. Per the germline V gene, CDR1 is SEHNR and CDR2 is FQNEAQ (reference sequence). Here the CDR3 reads CASSLRGTAPIETQYF. The CDR3 DNA follows: TGTGCCAGCAGCTTACGTGGGACCGCCCCTATAGAGACCCAGTACTTC.

The genes are TRBV6-5 and TRBJ1-6, with D unclear. Germline CDR1 and CDR2: MNHEY and SVGAGI. The V and J ends lost 4 bases and 10 bases respectively, with 5 bases between them. CDR3 length: 11 amino acids. The CDR3 spells CASSFGSPLHF. CDR3 bases: TGTGCCAGCAGTTTTGGCTCACCCCTCCACTTT.

This chain joins TRBV11-2 and TRBJ1-1; no clear D. Trimming shortened V by 1 base and J by 6 bases, and 6 bases separated the two germline ends. The CDR3 length is 12 residues. Germline V gives CDR1 SGHAT, CDR2 FQNNGV. Here the CDR3 reads CASSLGSAEAFF. The CDR3 nucleotides are TGTGCCAGCAGCTTAGGGTCGGCTGAAGCTTTCTTT.

The chain is built from TRBV30 and TRBJ1-2, with 8 bases lining up with TRBD1. This CDR3 spans 16 amino acids. Losses at the gene ends were 3 bases for V and 0 bases for J; bases not matched to a gene: 9. Per germline, CDR1 GTSNPN and CDR2 SVGIG (reference sequence). CDR3 coding DNA: TGTGCCTGGAGAGGGACAGGCATCCTACCTAACTATGGCTACACCTTC. Translation: CAWRGTGILPNYGYTF.

The chain employs TRBV9 and TRBJ1-1; D may be TRBD1 (5 bases). Trimming cost V 0 bases and J 3 bases, with 12 bases left between them. The CDR3 has 15 amino acids. The germline CDR1 and CDR2 sequences are SGDLS and YYNGEE. CDR3 in amino acids: CASSVGRRGDTEAFF. CDR3 DNA sequence: TGTGCCAGCAGCGTAGGCAGGAGAGGGGACACTGAAGCTTTCTTT. The full variable domain, completed using reference TRBV9 and TRBJ1-1, is DSGVTQTPKHLITATGQRVTLRCSPRSGDLSVYWYQQSLDQGLQFLIQYYNGEERAKGNILERFSAQQFPDLHSELNLSSLELGDSALYFCASSVGRRGDTEAFFGQGTRLTVV.

The chain employs TRBV30 and TRBJ1-1; TRBD1 aligns across 9 bases. Germline V gene data show CDR1 as GTSNPN and CDR2 as SVGIG (reference sequence). CDR3 length: 12 residues. After removal of 5 bases from V and 5 bases from J, the junction contained 3 bases not matched to a gene. CDR3 in DNA: TGTGCCTGGGGAGGGACAGGGACTGAAGCTTTCTTT. Translated: CAWGGTGTEAFF.

This clone has a single count. The chain employs TRBV12-3 or TRBV12-4 and TRBJ1-2; D is uncertain. V dropped 1 base and J dropped 8 bases, with 8 bases sitting between them. CDR3 length equals 12 residues. The CDR3 sequence: CASSLGPGGYTF. The CDR3 bases are TGTGCCAGCAGTTTAGGACCAGGAGGCTACACCTTC.

V usage is TRBV10-3 and J usage is TRBJ2-5; possibly TRBD2 for D (5 bases). The CDR3 has 14 residues. Germline loops: CDR1 ENHRY, CDR2 SYGVKD. The V end lost 6 bases, the J end lost 5 bases, and 16 bases lay between the germline ends. CDR3 in DNA: TGTGCCATCAGGAGTGGCGCGGGCCCGGAGACCCAGTACTTC. The encoded protein is CAIRSGAGPETQYF.

V gene TRBV5-6 combines with J gene TRBJ1-1; D perhaps matches TRBD1 (5 bases). The length of the CDR3 is 15 residues. V gave up 1 base and J gave up 10 bases, with 20 bases separating them. Per germline, CDR1 SGHDT and CDR2 YYEEEE. As DNA, the CDR3 is TGTGCCAGCAGCTTGCGCTGGGACTCTATGGTGGGAGCTTTCTTT. Translating it yields CASSLRWDSMVGAFF.

In this sample, this clone turned up once. The chain joins TRBV12-3 or TRBV12-4 to TRBJ1-5, with D possibly matching TRBD1 (6 bases). The CDR3 runs to 13 residues. V was pared by 6 bases and J by 9 bases, with 15 bases between. CDR3 protein: CASRARGVAPQHF. DNA of the CDR3: TGTGCCAGCAGGGCCAGGGGAGTGGCGCCCCAGCATTTT.

This clone has only one observation. V gene TRBV6-6 combines with J gene TRBJ2-3, with 8 nucleotides matching TRBD2. Trimming removed 7 bases from V and 0 bases from J; junction bases left unmatched: 3. Germline CDR1 reads MNHNY; CDR2 reads SVGAGI (reference sequence). CDR3 length: 14 amino acids. The CDR3 nucleotides read TGTGCCAGCAAGAGCGGGGGTAGCACAGATACGCAGTATTTT. Amino acids: CASKSGGSTDTQYF.